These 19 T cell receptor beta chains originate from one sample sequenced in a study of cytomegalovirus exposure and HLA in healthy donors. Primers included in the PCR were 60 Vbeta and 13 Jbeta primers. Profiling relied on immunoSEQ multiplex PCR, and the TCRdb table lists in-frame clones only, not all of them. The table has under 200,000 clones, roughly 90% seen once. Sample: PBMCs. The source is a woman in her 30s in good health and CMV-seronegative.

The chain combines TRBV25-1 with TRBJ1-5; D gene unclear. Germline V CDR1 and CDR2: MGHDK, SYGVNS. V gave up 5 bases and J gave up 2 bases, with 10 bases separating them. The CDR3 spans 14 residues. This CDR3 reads CASSQEGGNQPQHF. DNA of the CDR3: TGTGCCAGCAGTCAGGAGGGTGGCAATCAGCCCCAGCATTTT. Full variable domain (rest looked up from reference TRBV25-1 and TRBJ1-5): EADIYQTPRYLVIGTGKKITLECSQTMGHDKMYWYQQDPGMELHLIHYSYGVNSTEKGDLSSESTVSRIRTEHFPLTLESARPSHTSQYLCASSQEGGNQPQHFGDGTRLSIL.

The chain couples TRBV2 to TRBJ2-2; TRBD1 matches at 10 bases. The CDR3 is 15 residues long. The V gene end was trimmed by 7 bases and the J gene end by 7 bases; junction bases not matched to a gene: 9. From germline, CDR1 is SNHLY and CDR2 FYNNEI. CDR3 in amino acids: CASKDDRGLGGELFF. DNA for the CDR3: TGTGCCAGCAAGGACGACAGGGGGCTTGGCGGGGAGCTGTTTTTT.

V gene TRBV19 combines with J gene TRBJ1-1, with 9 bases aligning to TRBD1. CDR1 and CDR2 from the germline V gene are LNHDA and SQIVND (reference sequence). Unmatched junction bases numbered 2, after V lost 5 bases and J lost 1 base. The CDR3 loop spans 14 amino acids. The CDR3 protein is CASSVQGANTEAFF. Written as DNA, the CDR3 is TGTGCCAGTAGTGTACAGGGGGCGAACACTGAAGCTTTCTTT.

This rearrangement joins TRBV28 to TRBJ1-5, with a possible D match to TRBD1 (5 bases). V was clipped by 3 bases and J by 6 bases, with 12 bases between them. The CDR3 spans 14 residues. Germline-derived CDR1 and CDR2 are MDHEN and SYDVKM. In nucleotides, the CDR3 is TGTGCCAGCAGTTTCGGGGGAGGTGCTCAGCCCCAGCATTTT. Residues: CASSFGGGAQPQHF.

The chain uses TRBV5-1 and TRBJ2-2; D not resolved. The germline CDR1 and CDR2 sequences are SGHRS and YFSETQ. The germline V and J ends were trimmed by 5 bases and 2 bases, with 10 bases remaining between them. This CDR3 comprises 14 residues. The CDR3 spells CASRLTFNTGELFF. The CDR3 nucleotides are TGCGCCAGCAGGCTGACATTCAACACCGGGGAGCTGTTTTTT.

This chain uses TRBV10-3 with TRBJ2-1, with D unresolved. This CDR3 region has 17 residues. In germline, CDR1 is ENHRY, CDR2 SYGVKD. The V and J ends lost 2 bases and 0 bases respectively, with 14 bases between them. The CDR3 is CAISENSWAASYNEQFF. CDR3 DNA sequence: TGTGCCATCAGTGAGAATTCGTGGGCCGCCTCCTACAATGAGCAGTTCTTC.

The CDR3 DNA reads as TGTGCCAGCAGTGAACGATGGGGGCGCGCCTATGGCTACACCTTC. Amino acid sequence: CASSERWGRAYGYTF. V gene TRBV6-1 combines with J gene TRBJ1-2, with D possibly matching TRBD1 (6 bases). The CDR3 runs to 15 residues. Trimming removed 2 bases from V and 4 bases from J, with 14 bases in between. The germline V gene encodes CDR1 MNHNS and CDR2 SASEGT.

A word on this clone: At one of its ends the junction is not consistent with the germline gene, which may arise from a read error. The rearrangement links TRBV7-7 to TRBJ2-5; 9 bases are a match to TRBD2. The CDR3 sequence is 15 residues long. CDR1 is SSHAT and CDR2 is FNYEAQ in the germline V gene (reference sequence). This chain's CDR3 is CASSPLGSGSETQYF. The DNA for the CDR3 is TGTGCTAGCAGCCCCTTGGGTAGCGGGAGTGAGACCCAGTACTTC.

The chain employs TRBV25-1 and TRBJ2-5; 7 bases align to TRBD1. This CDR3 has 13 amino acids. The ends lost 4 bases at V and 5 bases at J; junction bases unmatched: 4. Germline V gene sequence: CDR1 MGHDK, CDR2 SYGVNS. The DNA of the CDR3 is TGTGCCAGCAGTGTGACAGGGCGGGAGACCCAGTACTTC. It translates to CASSVTGRETQYF.

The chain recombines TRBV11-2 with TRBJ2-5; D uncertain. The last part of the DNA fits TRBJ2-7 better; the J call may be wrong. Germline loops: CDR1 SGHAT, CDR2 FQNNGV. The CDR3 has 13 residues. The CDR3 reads CASTSPGWYEQYF. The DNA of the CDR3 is TGTGCCAGTACCTCCCCCGGGTGGTACGAGCAGTACTTC.

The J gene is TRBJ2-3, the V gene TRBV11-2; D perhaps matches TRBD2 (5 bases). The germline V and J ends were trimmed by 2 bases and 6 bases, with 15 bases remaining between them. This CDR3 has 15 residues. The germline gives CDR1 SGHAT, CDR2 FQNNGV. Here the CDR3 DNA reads TGTGCCAGCAGCTTATCGGGGTCGGCGGTTGATACGCAGTATTTT. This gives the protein CASSLSGSAVDTQYF.

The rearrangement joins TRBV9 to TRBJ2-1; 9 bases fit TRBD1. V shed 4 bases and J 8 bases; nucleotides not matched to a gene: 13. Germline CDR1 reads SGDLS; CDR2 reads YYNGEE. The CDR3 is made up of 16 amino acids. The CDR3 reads CASSLFSGQGHYEQFF. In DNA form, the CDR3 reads TGTGCCAGCAGCTTATTCTCAGGACAGGGGCATTATGAGCAGTTCTTC.

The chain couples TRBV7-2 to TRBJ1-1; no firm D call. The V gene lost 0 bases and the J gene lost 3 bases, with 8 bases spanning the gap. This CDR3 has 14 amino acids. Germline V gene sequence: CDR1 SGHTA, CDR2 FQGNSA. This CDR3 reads CASSLARRDTEAFF. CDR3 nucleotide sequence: TGTGCCAGCAGCTTAGCTCGGCGGGACACTGAAGCTTTCTTT. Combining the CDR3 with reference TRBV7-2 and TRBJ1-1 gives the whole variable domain GAGVSQSPSNKVTEKGKDVELRCDPISGHTALYWYRQSLGQGLEFLIYFQGNSAPDKSGLPSDRFSAERTGGSVSTLTIQRTQQEDSAVYLCASSLARRDTEAFFGQGTRLTVV.

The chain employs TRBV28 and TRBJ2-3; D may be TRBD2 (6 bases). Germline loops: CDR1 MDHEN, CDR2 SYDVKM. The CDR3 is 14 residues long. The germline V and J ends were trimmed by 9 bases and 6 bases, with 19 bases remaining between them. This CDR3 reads CASTRGFAGDTQYF. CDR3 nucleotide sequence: TGTGCCAGTACCCGGGGGTTCGCAGGGGATACGCAGTATTTT.

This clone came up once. The CDR3 reads CASSLTLGTGYNEQFF. CDR3 in DNA: TGCGCCAGCAGCTTGACCCTCGGGACAGGGTACAATGAGCAGTTCTTC. The rearrangement uses TRBV5-1 and TRBJ2-1; 9 nucleotides align to TRBD1. V lost 1 base and J lost 4; bases outside the gene matches: 6. The germline V gene encodes CDR1 SGHRS and CDR2 YFSETQ. The CDR3 length is 16 residues.

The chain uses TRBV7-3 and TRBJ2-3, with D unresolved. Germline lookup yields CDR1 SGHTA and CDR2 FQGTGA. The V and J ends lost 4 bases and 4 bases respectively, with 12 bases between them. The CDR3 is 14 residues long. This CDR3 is CASSSGLGADTQYF. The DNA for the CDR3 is TGTGCCAGCAGCTCCGGTTTGGGCGCAGATACGCAGTATTTT.

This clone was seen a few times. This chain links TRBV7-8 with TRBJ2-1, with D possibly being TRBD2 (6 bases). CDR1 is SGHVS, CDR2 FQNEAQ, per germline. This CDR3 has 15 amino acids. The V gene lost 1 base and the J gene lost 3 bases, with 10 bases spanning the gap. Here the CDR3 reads CASSLEGGDYNEQFF. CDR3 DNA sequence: TGTGCCAGCAGCTTAGAGGGCGGGGACTACAATGAGCAGTTCTTC.

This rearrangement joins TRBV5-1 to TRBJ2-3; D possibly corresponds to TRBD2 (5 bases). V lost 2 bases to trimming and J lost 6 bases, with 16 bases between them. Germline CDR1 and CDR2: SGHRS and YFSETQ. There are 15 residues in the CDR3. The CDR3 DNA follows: TGCGCCAGCAGCTTAAGGACGTTGGGAGAGGATACGCAGTATTTT. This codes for CASSLRTLGEDTQYF.

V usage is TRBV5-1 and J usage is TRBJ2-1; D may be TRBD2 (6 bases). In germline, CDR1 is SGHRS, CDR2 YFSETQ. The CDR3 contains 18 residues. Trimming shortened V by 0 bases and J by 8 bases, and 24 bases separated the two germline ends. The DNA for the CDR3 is TGCGCCAGCAGCTTGGAGGCGCTTCTCGCGGGGTTGGGGGATGAGCAGTTCTTC. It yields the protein CASSLEALLAGLGDEQFF.